A selection of T cell receptor beta chains follows, all from one sample in a study of CD8 T cell repertoires and HIV-1 epitope variants. No antigen has been assigned to these receptors. Using immunoSEQ multiplex PCR, the repertoire was profiled, and TCRdb retains in-frame clones only, with some absent. The sample records about 5,000 clones, around 73% being singletons. Sequenced sample: cultured CD8+ T cells derived from PBMCs. Receptors originate from a male donor with HIV. CDR3s include the opening cysteine and the closing phenylalanine or tryptophan. The order of the fields is J gene, V gene, D gene, clone size, CDR3 DNA, CDR3 protein. A D gene is named only where the DNA matches it firmly. The size of a clone is reported for some rows only, either as once, few or many, or as a class for expanded clones.

>TRBJ1-1|TRBV6-1|TRBD1|-
TGTGCCAGCAGTGAAAGGTGGGACAGGAGCTTGAACACTGAAGCTTTCTTT
CASSERWDRSLNTEAFF
>TRBJ2-1|TRBV28|TRBD1|few
TGTGCCAGCAGTTTATCACAGGGGATATCCTACAATGAGCAGTTCTTC
CASSLSQGISYNEQFF
>TRBJ2-5|TRBV5-4|-|-
TGTGCCAGCAGCCCAAGCCCAGACCAAGAGACCCAGTACTTC
CASSPSPDQETQYF
>TRBJ1-1|TRBV7-9|TRBD1|-
TGTGCCAGCAGCCCCCCGGGACAGGGGTGGTCTGAAGCTTTCTTT
CASSPPGQGWSEAFF
>TRBJ2-4|TRBV28|TRBD2|-
TGTGCCAGCAATATCGGACTAGCGGGAGTTGCCCTGGCCAAAAACATTCAGTACTTC
CASNIGLAGVALAKNIQYF
>TRBJ2-7|TRBV5-6|TRBD1|-
TGTGCCAGCAGCTTTCCGGGACAGACCTACGAGCAGTACTTC
CASSFPGQTYEQYF
>TRBJ2-2|TRBV18|-|-
TGTGCCAGCTCACCACCGTTACTTCGCACCGGGGAGCTGTTTTTT
CASSPPLLRTGELFF
>TRBJ2-1|TRBV27|TRBD2|few
TGTGCCAGCAGTTTAGCCAGCGGGGGGGCCGTTGAGCAGTTCTTC
CASSLASGGAVEQFF
>TRBJ1-2|TRBV2|TRBD1|few
TGTGCCAGCAGGGGGGGACAGAACTATGGCTACACCTTC
CASRGGQNYGYTF
>TRBJ2-1|TRBV21-1|-|-
TGTGCCAGCAGCAAAAAGGCAGTAGGGTGGTACAATGAGCAGTTCTTC
CASSKKAVGWYNEQFF
>TRBJ1-1|TRBV28|-|-
TGTGCCAGCAGGGGGACGGGGAACACTGAAGCTTTCTTT
CASRGTGNTEAFF
>TRBJ1-1|TRBV27|-|-
TGTGCCAGCAGTCCTCCCGGGCCTTTTTCGCCTGAAGCTTTCTTT
CASSPPGPFSPEAFF
>TRBJ2-3|TRBV6-4|TRBD1|once
TGTGCCAGCAGTGAAGAGGGGGCGGCAGATACGCAGTATTTT
CASSEEGAADTQYF
>TRBJ2-7|TRBV27|-|-
TGTGCCAGCAGTCACCTAGACGGGTCTGAGAGCTCCTACGAGCAGTACTTC
CASSHLDGSESSYEQYF
>TRBJ2-4|TRBV4-3|-|-
TGCGCCAGCAGCCAAGGGGTCTTGGACATTCAGTACTTC
CASSQGVLDIQYF
>TRBJ2-7|TRBV5-4|-|few
TGTGCCAGCAGCATAGCCAAGGACGAGCAGTACTTC
CASSIAKDEQYF
>TRBJ1-1|TRBV5-1|-|-
TGCGCCAGCAGCTTGGGTTGGGGGCGAAACACTGAAGCTTTCTTT
CASSLGWGRNTEAFF
>TRBJ1-1|TRBV19|-|-
TGTGCCAGTAGTATAGTGAAGGATTCTGAAGCTTTCTTT
CASSIVKDSEAFF
>TRBJ2-7|TRBV28|TRBD1|-
TGTGCCAGTAATGACAGGGTAATAGACGAGCAGTACTTC
CASNDRVIDEQYF
>TRBJ2-7|TRBV5-1|-|-
TGCGCCAGCAGCTTGGAAACAGGGACGGGCTACGAGCAGTACTTC
CASSLETGTGYEQYF
>TRBJ2-2|TRBV4-2|TRBD1|few
TGTGCCAGCAGCCAACCCACAGGGGCGCAAATCGGGGAGCTGTTTTTT
CASSQPTGAQIGELFF
>TRBJ1-2|TRBV9|TRBD1|-
TGTGCCAGCAGCGTGGCTGGGACAGGGGGCGCCCCACCTGGCTACACCTTC
CASSVAGTGGAPPGYTF
>TRBJ1-1|TRBV28|-|once
TGTGCCAGCAAAAGCAGGGCCCTCACTACCACTGAAGCTTTCTTT
CASKSRALTTTEAFF
>TRBJ2-2|TRBV27|TRBD2|-
TGTGCCAGCAGTTCAACGACAACTAGCGGGAACAACACCGGGGAGCTGTTTTTT
CASSSTTTSGNNTGELFF
>TRBJ1-4|TRBV4-2|-|-
TGTGCCAGCAGCCAAGATTTCCTTGGTGGGGATGAAAAACTGTTTTTT
CASSQDFLGGDEKLFF
>TRBJ2-1|TRBV30|-|-
TGTGCCTGGAGTGTCCGGGGGCAGCAGTTCTTC
CAWSVRGQQFF
>TRBJ2-2|TRBV4-3|-|few
TGCGCCAGCAGCCAAGTCCCCTTCCGAGGGGGAGCCGGGGAGCTGTTTTTT
CASSQVPFRGGAGELFF
>TRBJ2-5|TRBV5-4|TRBD2|few
TGTGCCAGCAGCGCGGTTATCGGGGGGAACCAAGAGACCCAGTACTTC
CASSAVIGGNQETQYF
>TRBJ2-1|TRBV28|-|-
TGTGCCAGCAGTACCGGAACCCGCTCCTACAATGAGCAGTTCTTC
CASSTGTRSYNEQFF
>TRBJ2-7|TRBV20-1|-|-
TGCAGTGCCAGGGCGGGTGAGCAGTACTTC
CSARAGEQYF
>TRBJ1-2|TRBV7-8|TRBD1|once
TGTGCCAGCAGCCAAGGGTCAGGCCAGGGGGATGGCTACACCTTC
CASSQGSGQGDGYTF
>TRBJ1-1|TRBV28|TRBD1|-
TGTGCCAGCAGTTTATGGTATCGGACAGGGGCCCTCGAGGAAGCTTTCTTT
CASSLWYRTGALEEAFF
>TRBJ2-1|TRBV6-5|-|-
TGTGCCAGCAGTTACTCAGCGGCCAGCTCCTACAATGAGCAGTTCTTC
CASSYSAASSYNEQFF
>TRBJ2-7|TRBV6-5|TRBD2|few
TGTGCCAGCAGCCCGGGGGGGGGCGAGCAGTACTTC
CASSPGGGEQYF
>TRBJ1-4|TRBV28|-|once
TGTGCCAGCAGTTTATATCTGGGGGCAGTAGCTAATGAAAAACTGTTTTTT
CASSLYLGAVANEKLFF
>TRBJ1-3|TRBV30|-|-
TGTGCCTGGAGTGTACATAGGGGCCGATACGGAAACACCATATATTTT
CAWSVHRGRYGNTIYF
>TRBJ2-7|TRBV28|-|few
TGTGCCAGCAGTTTATACGGCTCCTACGAGCAGTACTTC
CASSLYGSYEQYF
>TRBJ2-1|TRBV9|-|-
TGTGCCAGCAGCGTAGGGGACGGAGACAATGAGCAGTTCTTC
CASSVGDGDNEQFF
>TRBJ2-1|TRBV6-5|-|-
TGTGCCAGCAGTGAGGGGGGGACATTGAATGAGCAGTTCTTC
CASSEGGTLNEQFF
>TRBJ1-3|TRBV15|-|-
TGTGCCACCAGCAGAGAGAGAACGGGGCCGCCTTCTTCCTCTGGAAACACCATATATTTT
CATSRERTGPPSSSGNTIYF
>TRBJ1-5|TRBV7-6|-|-
TGTGCCAGCAGTCCGGGCCTTGGGGCGAATCAGCCCCAGCATTTT
CASSPGLGANQPQHF
>TRBJ1-1|TRBV28|TRBD1|hyperexpanded
TGTGCCAGCAGTTCCCCCGGGACAGGGGTGATTTCCACTGAAGCTTTCTTT
CASSSPGTGVISTEAFF
>TRBJ2-3|TRBV4-3|-|few
TGCGCCAGCAGCCAAGAGGGCAGGCCCTACACAGATACGCAGTATTTT
CASSQEGRPYTDTQYF
>TRBJ2-1|TRBV15|-|-
TGTGCCACCAGCAGAGATTGGAGGAATGAGCAGTTCTTC
CATSRDWRNEQFF
>TRBJ2-1|TRBV10-2|TRBD1|-
TGCGCCAGCAGTGAGGACAGGGCTAATGAGCAGTTCTTC
CASSEDRANEQFF
>TRBJ2-3|TRBV7-2|-|-
TGTGCCAGCAGCTTAGACGGGGCCCAGACGCAGTATTTT
CASSLDGAQTQYF
>TRBJ2-7|TRBV10-3|TRBD1|few
TGTGCCATCAGTGTGGGAGGACAGGGGGGCGAGCAGTACTTC
CAISVGGQGGEQYF
>TRBJ2-2|TRBV7-9|-|-
TGTGCCAGCAACCCCGTGGGGGGGGCGGTCACCGGGGAGCTGTTTTTT
CASNPVGGAVTGELFF